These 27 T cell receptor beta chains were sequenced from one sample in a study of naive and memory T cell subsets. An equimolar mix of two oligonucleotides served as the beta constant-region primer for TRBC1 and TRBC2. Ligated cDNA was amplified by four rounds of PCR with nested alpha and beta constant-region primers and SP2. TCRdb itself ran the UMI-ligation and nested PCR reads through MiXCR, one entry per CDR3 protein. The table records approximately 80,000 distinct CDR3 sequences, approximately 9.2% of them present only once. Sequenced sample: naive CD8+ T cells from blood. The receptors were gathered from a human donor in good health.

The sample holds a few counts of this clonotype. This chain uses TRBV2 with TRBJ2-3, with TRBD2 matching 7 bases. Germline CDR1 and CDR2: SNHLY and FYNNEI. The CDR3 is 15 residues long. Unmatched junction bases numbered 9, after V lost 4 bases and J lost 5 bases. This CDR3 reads CASSGPAGLGDTQYF. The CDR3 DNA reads TGTGCCAGCAGTGGGCCAGCGGGACTTGGAGATACGCAGTATTTT.

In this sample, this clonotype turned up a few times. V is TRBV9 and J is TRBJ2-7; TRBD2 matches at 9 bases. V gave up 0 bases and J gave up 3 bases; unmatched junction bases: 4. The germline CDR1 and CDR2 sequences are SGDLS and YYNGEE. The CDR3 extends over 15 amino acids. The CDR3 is CASSVGGRAVYEQYF. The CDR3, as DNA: TGTGCCAGCAGCGTAGGCGGGAGGGCAGTCTACGAGCAGTACTTC.

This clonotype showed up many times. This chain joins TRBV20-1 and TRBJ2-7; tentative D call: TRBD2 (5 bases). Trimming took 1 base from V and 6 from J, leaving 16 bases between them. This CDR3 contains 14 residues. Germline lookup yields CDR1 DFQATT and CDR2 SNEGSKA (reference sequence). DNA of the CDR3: TGCAGTGCTAGAGGGTTAGGGATCGGGGTCGAGCAGTACTTC. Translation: CSARGLGIGVEQYF.

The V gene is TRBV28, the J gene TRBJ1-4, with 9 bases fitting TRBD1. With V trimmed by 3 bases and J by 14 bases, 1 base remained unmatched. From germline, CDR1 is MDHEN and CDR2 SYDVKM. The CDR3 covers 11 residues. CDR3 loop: CASSFTGGLFF. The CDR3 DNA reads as TGTGCCAGCAGTTTCACAGGGGGCCTGTTTTTT.

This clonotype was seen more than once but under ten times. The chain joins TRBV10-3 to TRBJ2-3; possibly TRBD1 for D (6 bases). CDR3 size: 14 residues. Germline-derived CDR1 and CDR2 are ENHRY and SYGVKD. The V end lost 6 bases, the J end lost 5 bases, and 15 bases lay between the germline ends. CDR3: CAIRETGPGDTQYF. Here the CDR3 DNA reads TGTGCCATCAGAGAAACAGGGCCGGGAGATACGCAGTATTTT.

Here the CDR3 DNA reads TGTGCCAGCAGTTTCTCCCCCACTACGGGCTACGAGCAGTACTTC. Protein product: CASSFSPTTGYEQYF. The chain carries TRBV28 and TRBJ2-7, with no clear D. This CDR3 comprises 15 residues. Germline CDR1 MDHEN, CDR2 SYDVKM. V lost 3 bases and J lost 3, with 15 bases in between. The full variable domain, its missing parts supplied by reference TRBV28 and TRBJ2-7, is DVKVTQSSRYLVKRTGEKVFLECVQDMDHENMFWYRQDPGLGLRLIYFSYDVKMKEKGDIPEGYSVSREKKERFSLILESASTNQTSMYLCASSFSPTTGYEQYFGPGTRLTVT.

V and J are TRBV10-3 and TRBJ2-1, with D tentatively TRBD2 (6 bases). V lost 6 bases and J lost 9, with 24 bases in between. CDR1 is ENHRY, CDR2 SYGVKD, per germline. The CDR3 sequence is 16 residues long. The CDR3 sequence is CAISRFGQTGDGEQFF. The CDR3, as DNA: TGTGCCATCAGCCGCTTCGGTCAAACGGGGGATGGTGAGCAGTTCTTC.

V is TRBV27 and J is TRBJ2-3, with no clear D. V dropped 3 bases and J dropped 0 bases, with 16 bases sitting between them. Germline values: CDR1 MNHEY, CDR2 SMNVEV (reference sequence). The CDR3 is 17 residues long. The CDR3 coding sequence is TGTGCCAGCAGTTTCTTCGATAGACCGACTAGCACAGATACGCAGTATTTT. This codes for CASSFFDRPTSTDTQYF.

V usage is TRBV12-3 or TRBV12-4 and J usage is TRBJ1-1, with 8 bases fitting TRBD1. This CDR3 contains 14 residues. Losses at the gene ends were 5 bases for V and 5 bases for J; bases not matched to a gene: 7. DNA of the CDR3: TGTGCCAGCAGTCGCGACAGGGGAAGGACTGAAGCTTTCTTT. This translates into CASSRDRGRTEAFF.

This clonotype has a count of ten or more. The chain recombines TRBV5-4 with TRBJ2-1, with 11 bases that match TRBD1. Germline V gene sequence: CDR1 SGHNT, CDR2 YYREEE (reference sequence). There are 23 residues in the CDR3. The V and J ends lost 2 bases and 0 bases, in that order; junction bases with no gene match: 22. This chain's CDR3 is CASSLGPGQGGMPRRGSYNEQFF. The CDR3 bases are TGTGCCAGCAGCTTAGGACCGGGACAGGGGGGCATGCCTCGACGCGGCTCCTACAATGAGCAGTTCTTC. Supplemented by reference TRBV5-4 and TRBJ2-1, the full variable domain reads ETGVTQSPTHLIKTRGQQVTLRCSSQSGHNTVSWYQQALGQGPQFIFQYYREEENGRGNFPPRFSGLQFPNYSSELNVNALELDDSALYLCASSLGPGQGGMPRRGSYNEQFFGPGTRLTVL.

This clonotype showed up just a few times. The CDR3 here is CASSEGMGRQETQYF. The CDR3 bases are TGCGCCAGCAGTGAGGGTATGGGGAGGCAAGAGACCCAGTACTTC. The V call is TRBV10-2, the J call TRBJ2-5, with D tentatively TRBD2 (6 bases). CDR1 is WSHSY and CDR2 is SAAADI in the germline V gene. This CDR3 comprises 15 residues. Trimming left V 2 bases short and J 2 bases short, with 12 bases between.

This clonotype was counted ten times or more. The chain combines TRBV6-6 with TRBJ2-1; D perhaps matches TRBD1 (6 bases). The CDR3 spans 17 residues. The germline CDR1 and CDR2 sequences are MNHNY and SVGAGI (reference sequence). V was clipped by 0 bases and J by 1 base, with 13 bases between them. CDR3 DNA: TGTGCCAGCAGTTACTCTAGAGGACAGCAGTCCTACAATGAGCAGTTCTTC. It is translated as CASSYSRGQQSYNEQFF.

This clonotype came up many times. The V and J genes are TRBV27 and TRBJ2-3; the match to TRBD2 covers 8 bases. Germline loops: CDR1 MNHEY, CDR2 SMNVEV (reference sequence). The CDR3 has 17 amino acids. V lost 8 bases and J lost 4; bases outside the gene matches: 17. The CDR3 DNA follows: TGTGCCAGCTCCTCAATGAGCGGGGGTGAAGAAGCAGATACGCAGTATTTT. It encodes CASSSMSGGEEADTQYF.

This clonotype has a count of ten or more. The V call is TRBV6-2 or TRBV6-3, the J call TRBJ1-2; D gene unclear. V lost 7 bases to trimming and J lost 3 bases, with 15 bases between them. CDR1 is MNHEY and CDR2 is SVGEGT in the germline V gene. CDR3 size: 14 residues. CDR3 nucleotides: TGTGCCAGCAAACATGACTCTTCCTACTATGGCTACACCTTC. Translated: CASKHDSSYYGYTF.

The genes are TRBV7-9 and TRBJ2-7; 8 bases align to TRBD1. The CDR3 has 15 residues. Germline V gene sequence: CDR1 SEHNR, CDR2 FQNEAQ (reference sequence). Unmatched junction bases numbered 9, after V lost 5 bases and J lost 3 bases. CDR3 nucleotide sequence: TGTGCCAGCAGCCCCGAGGACAGGGTAGGCTACGAGCAGTACTTC. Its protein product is CASSPEDRVGYEQYF.

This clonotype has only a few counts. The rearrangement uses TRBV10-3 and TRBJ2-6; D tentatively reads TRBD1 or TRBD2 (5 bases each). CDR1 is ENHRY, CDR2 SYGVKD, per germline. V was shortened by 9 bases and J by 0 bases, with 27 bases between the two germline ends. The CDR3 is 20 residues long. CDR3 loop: CAIKSDRAGTSGSGANVLTF. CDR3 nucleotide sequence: TGTGCCATAAAATCGGATCGGGCCGGGACGTCTGGCTCTGGGGCCAACGTCCTGACTTTC.

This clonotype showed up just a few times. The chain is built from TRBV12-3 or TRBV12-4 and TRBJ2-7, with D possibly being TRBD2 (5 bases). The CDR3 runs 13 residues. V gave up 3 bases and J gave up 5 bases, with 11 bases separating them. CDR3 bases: TGTGCCAGCAGTTTCTCCGGGGTCCACGAGCAGTACTTC. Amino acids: CASSFSGVHEQYF.

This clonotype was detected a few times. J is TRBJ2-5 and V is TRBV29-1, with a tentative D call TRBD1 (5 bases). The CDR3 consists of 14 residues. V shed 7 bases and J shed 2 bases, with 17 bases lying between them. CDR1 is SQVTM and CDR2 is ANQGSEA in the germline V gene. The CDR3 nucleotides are TGCAGCGCGAAGGGGTTTCGACCTCAAGAGACCCAGTACTTC. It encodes CSAKGFRPQETQYF.

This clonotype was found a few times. The CDR3 loop is CASSVVMNTEAFF. The CDR3 nucleotides are TGTGCCAGCAGCGTAGTCATGAACACTGAAGCTTTCTTT. This chain joins TRBV9 and TRBJ1-1; no firm D call. This CDR3 is 13 amino acids long. Deletions cut 0 bases from V and 0 bases from J, with 3 bases between. CDR1 is SGDLS, CDR2 YYNGEE, per germline.

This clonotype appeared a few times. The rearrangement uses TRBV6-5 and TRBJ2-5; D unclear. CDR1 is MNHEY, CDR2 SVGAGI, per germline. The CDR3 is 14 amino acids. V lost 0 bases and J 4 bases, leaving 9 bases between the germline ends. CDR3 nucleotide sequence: TGTGCCAGCAGTTACTCGTTAGGTTCAGAGACCCAGTACTTC. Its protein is CASSYSLGSETQYF.

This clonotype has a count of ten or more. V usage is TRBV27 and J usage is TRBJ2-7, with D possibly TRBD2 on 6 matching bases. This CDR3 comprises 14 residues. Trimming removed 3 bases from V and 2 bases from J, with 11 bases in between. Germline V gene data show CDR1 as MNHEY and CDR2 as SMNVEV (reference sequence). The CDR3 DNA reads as TGTGCCAGCAGTTTGGGGGGAGCTGCCTACGAGCAGTACTTC. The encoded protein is CASSLGGAAYEQYF.

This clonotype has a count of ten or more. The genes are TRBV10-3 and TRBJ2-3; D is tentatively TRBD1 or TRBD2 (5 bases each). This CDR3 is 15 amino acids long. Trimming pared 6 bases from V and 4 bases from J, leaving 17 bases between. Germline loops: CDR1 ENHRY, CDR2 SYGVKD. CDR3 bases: TGTGCCATCAGGAACCGGGACCCTGGGCCAGATACGCAGTATTTT. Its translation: CAIRNRDPGPDTQYF.

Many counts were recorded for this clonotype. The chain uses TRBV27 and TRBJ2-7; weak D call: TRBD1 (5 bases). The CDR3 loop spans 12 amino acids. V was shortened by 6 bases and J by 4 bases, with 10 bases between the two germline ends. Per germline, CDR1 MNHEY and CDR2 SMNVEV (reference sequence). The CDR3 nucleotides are TGTGCCAGCAGGGGGCAAAGGTACGAGCAGTACTTC. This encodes CASRGQRYEQYF.

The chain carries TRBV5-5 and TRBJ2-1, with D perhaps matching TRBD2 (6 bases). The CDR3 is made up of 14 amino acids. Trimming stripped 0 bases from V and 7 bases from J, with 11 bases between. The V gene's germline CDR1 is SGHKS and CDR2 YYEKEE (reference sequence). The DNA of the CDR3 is TGTGCCAGCAGCTTGGGAACCGGGACTAATGAGCAGTTCTTC. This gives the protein CASSLGTGTNEQFF.

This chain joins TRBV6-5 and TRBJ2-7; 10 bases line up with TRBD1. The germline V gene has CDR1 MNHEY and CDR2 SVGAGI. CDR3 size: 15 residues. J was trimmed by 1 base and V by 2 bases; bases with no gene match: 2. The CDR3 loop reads CASSYGQGGSYEQYF. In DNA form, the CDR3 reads TGTGCCAGCAGTTACGGACAGGGGGGGTCCTACGAGCAGTACTTC.

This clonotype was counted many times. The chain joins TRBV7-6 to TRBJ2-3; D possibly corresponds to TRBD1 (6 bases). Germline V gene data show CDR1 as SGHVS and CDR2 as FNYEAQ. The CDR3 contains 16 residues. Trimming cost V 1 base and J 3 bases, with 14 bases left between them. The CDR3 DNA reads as TGTGCCAGCAGCTTAGTCTCGCTGCAGGGGACAGATACGCAGTATTTT. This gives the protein CASSLVSLQGTDTQYF.

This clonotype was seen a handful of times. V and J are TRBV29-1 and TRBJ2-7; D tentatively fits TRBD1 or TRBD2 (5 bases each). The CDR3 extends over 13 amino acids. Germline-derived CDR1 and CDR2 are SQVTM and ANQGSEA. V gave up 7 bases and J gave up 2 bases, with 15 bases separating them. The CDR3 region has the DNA TGCAGCGCCGAGGGGTACGGAACCTACGAGCAGTACTTC. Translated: CSAEGYGTYEQYF.